The entry that follows covers one T cell receptor (beta chain) sequence. As yet, its antigen is unknown. This sample was included in a study of long-term antiretroviral therapy in people with HIV. Overall study: The 2015 immediate-ART recommendation came about a decade after the earliest samples. Study-wide findings and caveats: Every time point showed a repertoire led by clones expanded before ART.

The germline CDR1 and CDR2 sequences are MNHEY and SVGAGI. This CDR3 comprises 13 residues. V lost 5 bases to trimming and J lost 1 base, with 8 bases between them. No fewer than two post-ART and no fewer than one pre-ART PBMC samples existed for each donor. Researchers ran immunoSEQ v3.0 at survey level. Sequencing used immunoSEQ multiplex PCR; TCRdb keeps in-frame clones, though not all of them. The sample records 25,000 to 35,000 clones, about three quarters being singletons. The sample here was unsorted PBMCs, taken 3.1 years after starting antiretroviral therapy. This receptor was taken from a woman in her fifties or sixties with HIV. This sequence joins TRBV6-5 and TRBJ1-1, with D uncertain. The CDR3 region is CASSRQRNTEAFF. The CDR3, as DNA: TGTGCCAGCAGTCGCCAGCGGAACACTGAAGCTTTCTTT.